This passage covers 16 T cell receptor beta chains from one sample sequenced in a study of T-cell memory formation after mild COVID-19. MiXCR was run by TCRdb on the 5' RACE reads, yielding one entry per CDR3 protein. This table holds roughly 160,000 distinct CDR3 sequences, roughly 12% found once. The specimen was PBMCs or a T cell subset sorted from them (not recorded which). All receptors derive from a man aged 18 to 35 who had mild COVID-19 (a few samples of this study predate the infection). Cell type and time point are not known.

This clonotype appeared a few times. This chain uses TRBV12-3 or TRBV12-4 with TRBJ2-6; 8 bases are a match to TRBD2. The CDR3 has 19 amino acids. Trimming cost V 5 bases and J 0 bases; bases outside gene matches: 12. The CDR3 loop is CASSLWMKRGSSGANVLTF. The CDR3 bases are TGTGCCAGCAGTCTCTGGATGAAGCGGGGGTCCTCTGGGGCCAACGTCCTGACTTTC.

This chain connects TRBV29-1 to TRBJ1-2; weak D call: TRBD1 (5 bases). V was shortened by 4 bases and J by 9 bases, with 15 bases between the two germline ends. Looked up from germline, CDR1 is SQVTM and CDR2 is ANQGSEA. The CDR3 is 12 amino acids. For the CDR3, the DNA is TGCAGCGTTGGCAGGGATCAGGTCAGCTACACCTTC. Amino acids: CSVGRDQVSYTF.

This clonotype showed up just a few times. This chain joins TRBV18 and TRBJ2-3; D unclear. Trimming pared 3 bases from V and 0 bases from J, leaving 7 bases between. CDR3 size: 14 residues. Germline V lookup: CDR1 KGHSH, CDR2 LQKENI. The CDR3 is CASSPSRSTDTQYF. Written as DNA, the CDR3 is TGTGCCAGCTCACCGAGCCGGAGCACAGATACGCAGTATTTT.

The gene calls are TRBV12-3 or TRBV12-4 and TRBJ2-1; no clear D gene. V lost 3 bases, J lost 5 bases, and 8 bases lay in between. The CDR3 consists of 13 residues. CDR3 sequence (DNA): TGTGCCAGCAGTTTTTTTGGCAACAATGAGCAGTTCTTC. This sequence encodes CASSFFGNNEQFF.

This clonotype showed up just once. This chain connects TRBV6-5 to TRBJ1-2; 7 bases agree with TRBD1. Germline V lookup: CDR1 MNHEY, CDR2 SVGAGI. The CDR3 contains 14 residues. With V trimmed by 2 bases and J by 8 bases, 8 bases remained unmatched. The DNA of the CDR3 is TGTGCCAGCAGTTACCGGTTAGGGGGCTCGGGCTACACCTTC. As protein: CASSYRLGGSGYTF.

This clonotype appeared many times. The chain recombines TRBV5-1 with TRBJ2-1; D gene unclear. The V gene lost 4 bases and the J gene lost 5 bases, with 16 bases spanning the gap. CDR3 length: 15 residues. Per the germline V gene, CDR1 is SGHRS and CDR2 is YFSETQ. DNA of the CDR3: TGCGCCAGCAGCCGGAGCCGGACCCTGAACAATGAGCAGTTCTTC. The encoded protein is CASSRSRTLNNEQFF.

In this sample, this clonotype turned up a few times. The chain couples TRBV20-1 to TRBJ2-2; 8 bases match TRBD1. The length of the CDR3 is 16 residues. J lost 3 bases, V lost 2 bases, and 8 bases had no gene match. Germline V gives CDR1 DFQATT, CDR2 SNEGSKA (reference sequence). CDR3 sequence: CSARTYPGGYTGELFF. CDR3 nucleotides: TGCAGTGCTAGAACCTATCCAGGGGGCTACACCGGGGAGCTGTTTTTT.

Ten or more counts support this clonotype. V and J are TRBV4-2 and TRBJ1-1, with unresolved D. The CDR3 is made up of 17 amino acids. In germline, CDR1 is LGHNA, CDR2 YNFKEQ. Deletions cut 3 bases from V and 0 bases from J, with 17 bases between. The CDR3 DNA reads as TGTGCCAGCAGCCACCAACCTGTGGGAATTATGAACACTGAAGCTTTCTTT. Translated: CASSHQPVGIMNTEAFF.

This clonotype has just a few counts. The chain combines TRBV7-2 with TRBJ2-5; TRBD2 matches 9 bases. CDR3 length: 16 residues. V shed 2 bases, J shed 4 bases, and the junction held 8 bases outside the gene matches. Germline V gene data show CDR1 as SGHTA and CDR2 as FQGNSA. The CDR3 DNA is TGTGCCAGCAGCTTAAACGGCGGGGGGGCCGGAGAGACCCAGTACTTC. This encodes CASSLNGGGAGETQYF.

This clonotype was found many times. The rearrangement uses TRBV7-2 and TRBJ2-3; no definite D call. This CDR3 comprises 12 residues. Germline loops: CDR1 SGHTA, CDR2 FQGNSA. Trimming stripped 6 bases from V and 2 bases from J, with 6 bases between. The CDR3 DNA reads as TGTGCCAGCAGGCCTTACACAGATACGCAGTATTTT. Protein product: CASRPYTDTQYF.

The chain has TRBV5-1 and TRBJ2-1, with TRBD2 matching over 7 bases. With V trimmed by 1 base and J by 4 bases, 8 bases remained unmatched. This CDR3 has 16 amino acids. Germline CDR1 is SGHRS and CDR2 is YFSETQ. Here the CDR3 reads CASSLSPSGEYNEQFF. The CDR3 DNA is TGCGCCAGCAGCTTGTCTCCCAGCGGGGAATACAATGAGCAGTTCTTC. Filled out from reference TRBV5-1 and TRBJ2-1, the complete variable domain reads KAGVTQTPRYLIKTRGQQVTLSCSPISGHRSVSWYQQTPGQGLQFLFEYFSETQRNKGNFPGRFSGRQFSNSRSEMNVSTLELGDSALYLCASSLSPSGEYNEQFFGPGTRLTVL.

DNA of the CDR3: TGTGCCAGCAGCTTAGGCCATAAGAGGAACACTGAAGCTTTCTTT. It encodes CASSLGHKRNTEAFF. The gene calls are TRBV13 and TRBJ1-1; D remains ambiguous. CDR3 length: 15 residues. CDR1 PRHDT and CDR2 FYEKMQ come from the germline V gene (reference sequence). Trimming pared 0 bases from V and 1 base from J, leaving 9 bases between.

This clonotype showed up just a few times. This chain uses TRBV7-2 with TRBJ2-3; 8 nucleotides agree with TRBD2. Trimming cost V 0 bases and J 1 base; bases outside gene matches: 9. Germline V gene data show CDR1 as SGHTA and CDR2 as FQGNSA. The CDR3 has 18 amino acids. The CDR3 DNA follows: TGTGCCAGCAGCTTAGCGGATAGGATTAGCGGGGGCACAGATACGCAGTATTTT. Amino acid sequence: CASSLADRISGGTDTQYF.

This clonotype has a handful of counts. The chain has TRBV5-1 and TRBJ1-2; no firm D call. V was trimmed by 3 bases and J by 4 bases, leaving 13 bases between them. CDR1 and CDR2 (germline): SGHRS, YFSETQ. The CDR3 loop spans 14 amino acids. For the CDR3, the DNA is TGCGCCAGCAGCTCCGGACCCAGCCGCTATGGCTACACCTTC. This encodes CASSSGPSRYGYTF.

Only a few counts were recorded for this clonotype. The chain employs TRBV7-9 and TRBJ2-7; D may be TRBD2 (6 bases). V gave up 5 bases and J gave up 2 bases, with 22 bases separating them. CDR1 and CDR2 (germline): SEHNR, FQNEAQ (reference sequence). The CDR3 is 17 amino acids. The CDR3 region has the DNA TGTGCCAGCAGCCCCGCGCTATTGGGGACTGCAGCCTACGAGCAGTACTTC. It codes for CASSPALLGTAAYEQYF.

There are a few counts of this clonotype. The chain couples TRBV5-1 to TRBJ1-1; D is perhaps TRBD1 (6 bases). Germline-derived CDR1 and CDR2 are SGHRS and YFSETQ. The V gene lost 4 bases and the J gene lost 1 base, with 8 bases spanning the gap. This CDR3 has 13 amino acids. This CDR3 reads CASSEGQNTEAFF. Written as DNA, the CDR3 is TGCGCCAGCAGCGAGGGACAGAACACTGAAGCTTTCTTT.